This T cell receptor (beta chain) stems from a study of T cell responses to AZD1222 COVID-19 vaccine. The CDR3 loop spans 13 amino acids. Trimming took off 5 bases at V and 2 bases at J, with 7 bases between the two ends. Germline CDR1 reads KGHSH; CDR2 reads LQKENI. Researchers grouped second doses given at about 4 or about 12 weeks into one pool. Study conclusions and caveats: Reports indicate that nearly half of spike-specific TCRs are directed at unmutated variant regions. Regions 160-218 and 743-854 held dominance among vaccine-associated CD4 TCRs, which spanned spike. White British people made up most donors, females outnumbered males, and clonal diversity was possibly underestimated.

The repertoire was sequenced with immunoSEQ multiplex PCR; TCRdb's copy has only in-frame clones and lacks some. The sample holds roughly 80,000 clones, roughly 89% seen once. This clone is a singleton in its sample. Its antigen is as yet unknown. V gene TRBV18 combines with J gene TRBJ1-3, with D possibly TRBD1 on 5 matching bases. The receptor comes from an adult who received the AZD1222 COVID-19 vaccine. The starting material was peripheral blood, obtained 28 days after the second AZD1222 dose. CDR3 DNA sequence: TGTGCCAGCTCAAGGGGAGCTGGAAACACCATATATTTT. Its protein product is CASSRGAGNTIYF.